This T cell receptor (beta chain) is from a study of cytomegalovirus exposure and HLA in healthy donors. Study background: Later, an analysis reported that the 110 or so validation repertoires had used the same platform as the approximately 630 first-cohort repertoires. Study observations and caveats: Reported performance of the classifier showed diagnosis of cytomegalovirus status with high specificity and sensitivity. Overall, roughly 150 TCR beta chains were annotated as cytomegalovirus-associated.

The donors were part of the roughly 110-subject validation cohort, which stood apart from the 666-subject first cohort. The germline gives CDR1 SQVTM, CDR2 ANQGSEA. This CDR3 has 8 residues. Clones were read by immunoSEQ multiplex PCR, and TCRdb kept only the in-frame ones, dropping some. The data show some 210,000 clones, less than 85% seen once. Details on this clone: The antigen is not known. The junction and the germline gene differ at one end; a read error may be behind it.

The sample taken for sequencing was PBMCs. The receptor comes from a young woman in good health and CMV-seronegative. The V and J genes are TRBV29-1 and TRBJ2-1; D call uncertain. The CDR3 nucleotides are TGCAGCGTCGATCGAGGAATCTTC. It translates to CSVDRGIF.